One and the same sample provided the 27 T cell receptor beta chains below, sequenced in a study of blood T cell repertoires in COVID-19. Profiling relied on immunoSEQ multiplex PCR, and the TCRdb table lists in-frame clones only, not all of them. The sample has under 150,000 clones; around four fifths are singletons. The sample taken for sequencing was peripheral blood. Source of these receptors: a human donor in a cohort sampled during active COVID-19.

The V and J genes are TRBV5-1 and TRBJ1-1; 7 bases align to TRBD1. The germline V gene has CDR1 SGHRS and CDR2 YFSETQ. The CDR3 is made up of 15 amino acids. After removal of 4 bases from V and 2 bases from J, the junction contained 8 bases not matched to a gene. In DNA, the CDR3 is TGCGCCAGCAGCGACGAACAGGGGATTAACACTGAAGCTTTCTTT. Its protein product is CASSDEQGINTEAFF.

This clone was picked up a small number of times. The rearrangement uses TRBV7-8 and TRBJ1-2, with 7 bases matching TRBD1. This CDR3 is 15 amino acids long. The trim removed 3 bases at V and 2 bases at J, leaving 6 bases unmatched. Germline values: CDR1 SGHVS, CDR2 FQNEAQ. The CDR3 loop is CASSFHRGMNYGYTF. CDR3 in DNA: TGTGCCAGCAGCTTCCACAGGGGAATGAACTATGGCTACACCTTC.

The chain recombines TRBV7-9 with TRBJ1-2; D is uncertain. This CDR3 spans 14 amino acids. V lost 0 bases to trimming and J lost 8 bases, with 13 bases between them. The germline gives CDR1 SEHNR, CDR2 FQNEAQ (reference sequence). The CDR3 nucleotides are TGTGCCAGCAGCTTAGCTGGGAGGGCTCGCGGCTACACCTTC. It is translated as CASSLAGRARGYTF.

The chain uses TRBV25-1 and TRBJ1-4, with 7 bases fitting TRBD1. Trimming at V came to 3 bases and at J to 3 bases, leaving 7 bases not matched to a gene. The CDR3 covers 16 residues. CDR1 is MGHDK, CDR2 SYGVNS, per germline. CDR3 bases: TGTGCCAGCAGTGATGGCAGGGGGTCGTCTAATGAAAAACTGTTTTTT. This gives the protein CASSDGRGSSNEKLFF.

V gene TRBV6-1 combines with J gene TRBJ1-2; 8 bases agree with TRBD1. V lost 4 bases and J lost 3; bases outside the gene matches: 19. The CDR3 is 19 amino acids. Looked up from germline, CDR1 is MNHNS and CDR2 is SASEGT. The CDR3 bases are TGTGCCAGCAGTGTTTCAATTACAAGACAGGGGTACTGGCACTATGGCTACACCTTC. Amino acids: CASSVSITRQGYWHYGYTF.

V gene TRBV27 combines with J gene TRBJ1-5, with a weak D call TRBD1 (5 bases). Germline CDR1 reads MNHEY; CDR2 reads SMNVEV (reference sequence). The CDR3 loop spans 23 amino acids. V was clipped by 5 bases and J by 3 bases, with 38 bases between them. The CDR3 sequence is CASSRPGEPPPTGHSPNNQPQHF. For the CDR3, the DNA is TGTGCCAGCAGTCGGCCTGGGGAACCTCCACCAACAGGACACTCACCCAACAATCAGCCCCAGCATTTT.

The rearrangement joins TRBV4-3 to TRBJ2-5; perhaps TRBD1 as D (5 bases). CDR1 and CDR2 from the germline V gene are LGHNA and YSLEER. CDR3 length equals 16 residues. With 0 bases removed from V and 3 bases from J, the gap between germline ends came to 14 bases. DNA for the CDR3: TGCGCCAGCAGCCAAGATGGCAGTTCCAGGGAAGAGACCCAGTACTTC. Protein: CASSQDGSSREETQYF.

V and J are TRBV27 and TRBJ2-3; weak D call: TRBD2 (6 bases). Germline V gives CDR1 MNHEY, CDR2 SMNVEV (reference sequence). Trimming took off 5 bases at V and 2 bases at J, with 17 bases between the two ends. This CDR3 spans 16 amino acids. CDR3: CASSTRLVIPTDTQYF. In nucleotides, the CDR3 is TGTGCCAGCAGTACCCGACTAGTGATCCCCACAGATACGCAGTATTTT.

The chain employs TRBV30 and TRBJ1-1, with D possibly being TRBD1 (6 bases). Per the germline V gene, CDR1 is GTSNPN and CDR2 is SVGIG (reference sequence). The CDR3 runs 13 residues. Trimming took 2 bases from V and 2 from J, leaving 9 bases between them. CDR3 residues: CAWSRGQNTEAFF. The DNA for the CDR3 is TGTGCCTGGAGTCGGGGACAAAACACTGAAGCTTTCTTT.

This clone showed up just a few times. The chain joins TRBV19 to TRBJ1-1; no reliable D call. CDR1 is LNHDA and CDR2 is SQIVND in the germline V gene (reference sequence). There are 11 residues in the CDR3. V lost 9 bases and J 10 bases, leaving 15 bases between the germline ends. The CDR3 sequence is CASRTVNRAFF. CDR3 sequence (DNA): TGTGCCAGCCGGACTGTAAATAGAGCTTTCTTT.

V usage is TRBV6-4 and J usage is TRBJ1-2, with D maybe TRBD1 (5 bases). Germline V gene sequence: CDR1 MRHNA, CDR2 SNTAGT. The V end lost 2 bases, the J end lost 6 bases, and 13 bases lay between the germline ends. The CDR3 is made up of 14 amino acids. The chain's CDR3 is CASSDIGGTHGYTF. CDR3 in DNA: TGTGCCAGCAGTGACATCGGGGGAACTCATGGCTACACCTTC.

This clone was counted once. The chain joins TRBV18 to TRBJ2-3; the match to TRBD2 covers 9 bases. With 5 bases clipped from V and 2 bases from J, the junction kept 11 bases outside the gene matches. CDR1 is KGHSH and CDR2 is LQKENI in the germline V gene. The CDR3 sequence is 17 residues long. The DNA for the CDR3 is TGTGCCAGCTCATCTTATTCTAGCGGGACCAACACAGATACGCAGTATTTT. It is translated as CASSSYSSGTNTDTQYF.

The rearrangement joins TRBV27 to TRBJ2-1; no definite D call. Trimming removed 5 bases from V and 6 bases from J, with 23 bases in between. The CDR3 runs 17 residues. The V gene's germline CDR1 is MNHEY and CDR2 SMNVEV (reference sequence). The CDR3 loop is CASSPPPTRFLGNEQFF. The CDR3 DNA sequence: TGTGCCAGCAGTCCCCCACCGACTCGTTTTTTAGGCAATGAGCAGTTCTTC.

The CDR3, as DNA: TGTGCCAGCACTCCAAGACCAAGGGGCCAACAAACGGAGCAGTTCTTC. It translates to CASTPRPRGQQTEQFF. The rearrangement links TRBV11-2 to TRBJ2-1; D is perhaps TRBD1 (5 bases). The germline CDR1 and CDR2 sequences are SGHAT and FQNNGV. The ends were cut back, 7 bases at V and 10 bases at J, with 26 bases in the middle. The CDR3 runs 16 residues.

This clone has a handful of counts. The chain recombines TRBV19 with TRBJ2-1, with 8 bases lining up with TRBD2. Germline CDR1 LNHDA, CDR2 SQIVND (reference sequence). The J segment lost 5 bases and the V segment lost 3 bases, leaving 18 bases of the junction unmatched. The CDR3 is made up of 19 amino acids. This CDR3 is CASSIDYRRGREVNNEQFF. In DNA, the CDR3 is TGTGCCAGTAGTATTGATTACCGCCGTGGGCGGGAGGTGAACAATGAGCAGTTCTTC.

The chain has TRBV7-8 and TRBJ2-5; 7 bases are a match to TRBD2. V was clipped by 5 bases and J by 2 bases; unmatched bases: 5. The germline V gene has CDR1 SGHVS and CDR2 FQNEAQ. This CDR3 has 14 residues. The CDR3 loop reads CASSRGRTQETQYF. CDR3 DNA: TGTGCCAGCAGCCGCGGGAGAACACAAGAGACCCAGTACTTC.

The rearrangement uses TRBV28 and TRBJ2-3; 8 positions agree with TRBD2. The CDR3 runs 15 residues. With 5 bases clipped from V and 5 bases from J, the junction kept 9 bases outside the gene matches. Germline values: CDR1 MDHEN, CDR2 SYDVKM. CDR3 DNA: TGTGCCAGCAGTAATGCGTACGGGAGGGGAGATACGCAGTATTTT. It yields the protein CASSNAYGRGDTQYF. The variable domain in full, with the rest retrieved from reference TRBV28 and TRBJ2-3, is DVKVTQSSRYLVKRTGEKVFLECVQDMDHENMFWYRQDPGLGLRLIYFSYDVKMKEKGDIPEGYSVSREKKERFSLILESASTNQTSMYLCASSNAYGRGDTQYFGPGTRLTVL.

Only a few counts were recorded for this clone. The chain has TRBV4-2 and TRBJ1-1, with no clear D. Germline CDR1 and CDR2: LGHNA and YNFKEQ. Trimming took off 2 bases at V and 0 bases at J, with 4 bases between the two ends. The CDR3 is 13 amino acids. CDR3 in amino acids: CASSQYLNTEAFF. Written as DNA, the CDR3 is TGTGCCAGCAGCCAATATTTGAACACTGAAGCTTTCTTT.

The chain has TRBV7-2 and TRBJ1-1, with 7 bases matching TRBD1. Per the germline V gene, CDR1 is SGHTA and CDR2 is FQGNSA. This CDR3 is 13 amino acids long. V dropped 3 bases and J dropped 11; count of bases not matched to a gene: 9. The CDR3 DNA follows: TGTGCCAGCAGCTTGGTCGGGACAGTAATGGCTTTCTTT. Translating gives CASSLVGTVMAFF.

The CDR3 here is CASSPGRREWLNEQFF. In DNA form, the CDR3 reads TGTGCCAGCAGCCCCGGGAGGCGGGAGTGGCTTAATGAGCAGTTCTTC. This chain joins TRBV11-2 and TRBJ2-1; 7 nucleotides line up with TRBD2. Germline V CDR1 and CDR2: SGHAT, FQNNGV. Trimming cost V 5 bases and J 7 bases; bases outside gene matches: 14. CDR3 size: 16 residues.

In nucleotides, the CDR3 is TGTGCCATCAGTGAGATAGGCAGGGGGTTCACAGATACGCAGTATTTT. It yields the protein CAISEIGRGFTDTQYF. The chain recombines TRBV10-3 with TRBJ2-3; 7 nucleotides line up with TRBD1. V lost 2 bases to trimming and J lost 2 bases; unmatched junction nucleotides: 7. The CDR3 extends over 16 amino acids. CDR1 is ENHRY and CDR2 is SYGVKD in the germline V gene.

The chain carries TRBV3-1 (or the pseudogene TRBV3-2) and TRBJ1-3; 11 bases fit TRBD1. This CDR3 region has 16 residues. The trim removed 7 bases at V and 2 bases at J, leaving 7 bases unmatched. Germline V gene sequence: CDR1 LGHDT, CDR2 YNNKEL (reference sequence). CDR3 bases: TGTGCCAGCACGACCGGACAGGGGGCTGCTGGAAACACCATATATTTT. Translating it yields CASTTGQGAAGNTIYF.

This clone was recorded only once. The V and J genes are TRBV6-6 and TRBJ2-1; TRBD2 agrees at 10 bases. V trimming: 5 bases; J trimming: 5 bases; junction bases outside the gene matches: 9. The CDR3 totals 16 residues. The germline V gene has CDR1 MNHNY and CDR2 SVGAGI (reference sequence). The CDR3 nucleotides read TGTGCCAGCAGTCCCCAACCCCTAGCGGGAGACAATGAGCAGTTCTTC. Its translation is CASSPQPLAGDNEQFF.

The chain has TRBV7-6 and TRBJ2-2; TRBD2 agrees at 11 bases. The germline V gene encodes CDR1 SGHVS and CDR2 FNYEAQ. With 4 bases clipped from V and 4 bases from J, the junction kept 11 bases outside the gene matches. The CDR3 has 18 amino acids. CDR3 residues: CASSYSGGAFDGTGELFF. CDR3 DNA sequence: TGTGCCAGCAGCTATAGCGGGGGGGCTTTCGATGGCACCGGGGAGCTGTTTTTT.

The chain recombines TRBV7-9 with TRBJ1-1, with D perhaps TRBD1 (6 bases). Germline loops: CDR1 SEHNR, CDR2 FQNEAQ (reference sequence). The CDR3 totals 14 residues. V was pared by 5 bases and J by 3 bases, with 13 bases between. The CDR3 here is CASSLGQSHTEAFF. The DNA for the CDR3 is TGTGCCAGCAGCCTCGGACAGTCCCACACTGAAGCTTTCTTT.

This chain uses TRBV27 with TRBJ1-2; D is undetermined. The V end lost 3 bases, the J end lost 3 bases, and 17 bases lay between the germline ends. The CDR3 runs 16 residues. The V gene's germline CDR1 is MNHEY and CDR2 SMNVEV (reference sequence). The CDR3 region has the DNA TGTGCCAGCAGTTTGTCAGGTCTGTTGGTGGACTATGGCTACACCTTC. Translated, it gives CASSLSGLLVDYGYTF.

This sequence joins TRBV28 and TRBJ1-2; TRBD1 might be the D (6 bases). CDR1 is MDHEN, CDR2 SYDVKM, per germline. The V end lost 3 bases, the J end lost 4 bases, and 15 bases lay between the germline ends. The CDR3 has 15 residues. The CDR3 sequence is CASSLGGGGIYGYTF. CDR3 nucleotide sequence: TGTGCCAGCAGTTTGGGGGGCGGGGGTATCTATGGCTACACCTTC.